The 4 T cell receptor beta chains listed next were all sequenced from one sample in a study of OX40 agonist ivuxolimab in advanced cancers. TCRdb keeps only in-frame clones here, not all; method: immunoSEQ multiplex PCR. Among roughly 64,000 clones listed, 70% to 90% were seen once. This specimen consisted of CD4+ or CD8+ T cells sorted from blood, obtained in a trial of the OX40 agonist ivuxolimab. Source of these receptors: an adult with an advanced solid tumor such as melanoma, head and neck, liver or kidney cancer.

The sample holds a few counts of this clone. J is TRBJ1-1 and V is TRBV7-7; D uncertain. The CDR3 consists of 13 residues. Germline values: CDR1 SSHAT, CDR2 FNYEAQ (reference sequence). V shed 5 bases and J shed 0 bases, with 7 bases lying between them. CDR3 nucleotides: TGTGCCAGCAGCCGACCAGTGAACACTGAAGCTTTCTTT. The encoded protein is CASSRPVNTEAFF.

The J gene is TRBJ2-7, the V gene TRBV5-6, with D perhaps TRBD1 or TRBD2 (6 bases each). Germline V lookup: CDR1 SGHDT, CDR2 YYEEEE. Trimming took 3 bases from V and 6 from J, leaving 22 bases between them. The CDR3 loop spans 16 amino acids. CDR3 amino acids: CASSWTGAGTRGEQYF. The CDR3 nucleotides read TGTGCCAGCAGCTGGACGGGGGCCGGGACGAGGGGCGAGCAGTACTTC.

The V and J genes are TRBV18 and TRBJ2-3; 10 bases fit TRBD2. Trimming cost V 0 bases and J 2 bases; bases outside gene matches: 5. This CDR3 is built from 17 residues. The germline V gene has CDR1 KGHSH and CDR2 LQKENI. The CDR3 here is CASSPPGLAATTDTQYF. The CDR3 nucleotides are TGTGCCAGCTCACCACCTGGACTAGCGGCAACCACAGATACGCAGTATTTT.

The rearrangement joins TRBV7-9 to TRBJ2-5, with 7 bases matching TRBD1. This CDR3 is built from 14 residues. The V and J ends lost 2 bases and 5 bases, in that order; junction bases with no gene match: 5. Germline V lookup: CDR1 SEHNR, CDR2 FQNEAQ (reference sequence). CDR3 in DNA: TGTGCCAGCAGCTTATTATCCAGGGGGGAGACCCAGTACTTC. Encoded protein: CASSLLSRGETQYF.